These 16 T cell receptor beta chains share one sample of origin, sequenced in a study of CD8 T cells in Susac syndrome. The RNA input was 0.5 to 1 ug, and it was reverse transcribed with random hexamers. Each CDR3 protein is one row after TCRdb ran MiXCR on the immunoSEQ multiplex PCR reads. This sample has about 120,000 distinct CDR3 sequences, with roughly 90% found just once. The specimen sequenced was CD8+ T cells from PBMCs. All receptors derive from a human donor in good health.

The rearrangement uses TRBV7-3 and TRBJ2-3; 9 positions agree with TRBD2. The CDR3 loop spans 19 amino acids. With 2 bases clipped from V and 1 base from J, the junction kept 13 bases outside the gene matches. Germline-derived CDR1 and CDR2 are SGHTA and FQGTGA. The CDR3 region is CASSLEAGGSSMGTDTQYF. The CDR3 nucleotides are TGTGCCAGCAGCTTAGAGGCGGGAGGGTCTTCGATGGGCACAGATACGCAGTATTTT.

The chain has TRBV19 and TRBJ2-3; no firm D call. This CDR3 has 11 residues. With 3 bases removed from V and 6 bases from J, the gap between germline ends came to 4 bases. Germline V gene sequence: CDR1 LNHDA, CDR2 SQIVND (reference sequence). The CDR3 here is CASSIQDTQYF. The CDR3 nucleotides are TGTGCCAGTAGTATTCAGGATACGCAGTATTTT.

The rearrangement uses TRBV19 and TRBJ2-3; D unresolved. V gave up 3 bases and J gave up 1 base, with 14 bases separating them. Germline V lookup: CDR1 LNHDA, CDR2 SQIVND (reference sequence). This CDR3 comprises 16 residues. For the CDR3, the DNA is TGTGCCAGTAGTATGCCGGGCCAAGGCGGCACAGATACGCAGTATTTT. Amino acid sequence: CASSMPGQGGTDTQYF.

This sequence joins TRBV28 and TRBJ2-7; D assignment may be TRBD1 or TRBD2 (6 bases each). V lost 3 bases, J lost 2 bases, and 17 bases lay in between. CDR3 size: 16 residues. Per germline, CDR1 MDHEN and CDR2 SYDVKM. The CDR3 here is CASSLGGAGMPYEQYF. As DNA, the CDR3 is TGTGCCAGCAGTTTGGGGGGCGCGGGAATGCCCTACGAGCAGTACTTC.

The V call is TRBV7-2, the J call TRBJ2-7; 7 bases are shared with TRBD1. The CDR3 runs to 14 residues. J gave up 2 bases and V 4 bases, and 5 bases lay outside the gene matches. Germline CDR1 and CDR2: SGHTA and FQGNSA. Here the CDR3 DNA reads TGTGCCAGCAGCTCGCCCGGGACAGCCTACGAGCAGTACTTC. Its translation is CASSSPGTAYEQYF.

In nucleotides, the CDR3 is TGTGCCAGCAGTTTCCGAGCGGCAAACGCAGATACGCAGTATTTT. This codes for CASSFRAANADTQYF. The chain is built from TRBV12-3 or TRBV12-4 and TRBJ2-3, with a weak D call TRBD2 (5 bases). The CDR3 runs 15 residues. V was trimmed by 3 bases and J by 4 bases, leaving 14 bases between them.

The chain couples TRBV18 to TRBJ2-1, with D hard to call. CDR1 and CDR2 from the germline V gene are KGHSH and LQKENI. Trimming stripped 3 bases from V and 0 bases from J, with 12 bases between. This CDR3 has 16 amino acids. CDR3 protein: CASSPFAEPSYNEQFF. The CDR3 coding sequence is TGTGCCAGCTCACCGTTTGCGGAACCCTCCTACAATGAGCAGTTCTTC.

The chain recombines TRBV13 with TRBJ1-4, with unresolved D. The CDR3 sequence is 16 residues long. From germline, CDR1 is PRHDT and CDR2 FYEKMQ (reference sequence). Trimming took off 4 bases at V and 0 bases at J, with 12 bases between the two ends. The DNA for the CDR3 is TGTGCCAGCAGCTCGCGGACGGTTGCAACTAATGAAAAACTGTTTTTT. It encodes CASSSRTVATNEKLFF.

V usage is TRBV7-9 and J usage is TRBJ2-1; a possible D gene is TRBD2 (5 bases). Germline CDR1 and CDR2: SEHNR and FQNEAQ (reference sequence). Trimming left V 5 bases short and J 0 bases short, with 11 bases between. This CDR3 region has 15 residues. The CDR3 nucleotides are TGTGCCAGCAGCCCCCTTGGGAGCTCCTACAATGAGCAGTTCTTC. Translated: CASSPLGSSYNEQFF.

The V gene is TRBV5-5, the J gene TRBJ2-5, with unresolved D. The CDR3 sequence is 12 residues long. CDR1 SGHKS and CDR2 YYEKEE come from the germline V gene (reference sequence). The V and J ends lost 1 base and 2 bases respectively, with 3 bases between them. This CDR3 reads CASSLFQETQYF. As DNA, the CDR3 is TGTGCCAGCAGCTTGTTTCAAGAGACCCAGTACTTC.

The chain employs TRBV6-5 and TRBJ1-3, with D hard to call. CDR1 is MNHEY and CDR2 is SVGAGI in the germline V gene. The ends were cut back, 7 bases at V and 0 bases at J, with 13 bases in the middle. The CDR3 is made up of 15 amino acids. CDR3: CASTGGSPSGNTIYF. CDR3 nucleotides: TGTGCCAGCACAGGCGGGTCTCCCTCTGGAAACACCATATATTTT.

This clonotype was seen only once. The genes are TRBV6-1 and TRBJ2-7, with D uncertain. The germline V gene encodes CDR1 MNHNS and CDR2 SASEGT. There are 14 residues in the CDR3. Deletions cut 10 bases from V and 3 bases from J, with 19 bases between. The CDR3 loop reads CAIKLGPEYYEQYF. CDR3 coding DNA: TGTGCCATCAAACTCGGACCCGAATACTACGAGCAGTACTTC.

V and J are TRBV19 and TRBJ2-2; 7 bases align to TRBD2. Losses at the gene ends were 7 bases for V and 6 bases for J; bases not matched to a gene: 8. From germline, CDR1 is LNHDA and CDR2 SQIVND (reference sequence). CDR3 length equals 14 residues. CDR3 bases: TGTGCCAGTATCCCCGGCGGGAGCCCCGGGGAGCTGTTTTTT. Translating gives CASIPGGSPGELFF.

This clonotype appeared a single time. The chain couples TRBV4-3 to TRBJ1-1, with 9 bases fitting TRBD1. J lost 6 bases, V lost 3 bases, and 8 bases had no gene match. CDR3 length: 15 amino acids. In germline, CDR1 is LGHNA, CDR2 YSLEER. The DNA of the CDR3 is TGCGCCAGCAGCCAGGGGGACAGGGTAACCGCTGAAGCTTTCTTT. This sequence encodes CASSQGDRVTAEAFF.

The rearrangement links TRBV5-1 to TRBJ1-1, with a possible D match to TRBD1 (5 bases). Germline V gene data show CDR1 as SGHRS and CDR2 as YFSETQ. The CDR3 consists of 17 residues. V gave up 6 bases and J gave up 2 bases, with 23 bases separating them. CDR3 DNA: TGCGCCAGCACACGGGTAGGCAGGGCCGATCGAAACACTGAAGCTTTCTTT. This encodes CASTRVGRADRNTEAFF.

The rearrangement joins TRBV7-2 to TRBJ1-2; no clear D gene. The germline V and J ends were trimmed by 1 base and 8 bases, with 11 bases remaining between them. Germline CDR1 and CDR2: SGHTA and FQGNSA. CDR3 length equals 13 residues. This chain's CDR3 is CASSLGTVWGYTF. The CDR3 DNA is TGTGCCAGCAGCTTAGGCACGGTATGGGGCTACACCTTC.